What follows are 30 T cell receptor beta chains derived from one specimen sequenced in a study of Ad26.COV2.S vaccination and SARS-CoV-2 variants. Sequencing used immunoSEQ multiplex PCR; TCRdb keeps in-frame clones, though not all of them. The sample has about 350,000 clones, around 90% seen once. Material: peripheral blood, obtained after recovery from COVID-19. These TCRs come from a human donor who had recovered from COVID-19.

This clone came up once. The V call is TRBV6-5, the J call TRBJ1-1, with 8 bases fitting TRBD1. The ends lost 3 bases at V and 7 bases at J; junction bases unmatched: 4. The CDR3 runs to 13 residues. The germline CDR1 and CDR2 sequences are MNHEY and SVGAGI. The CDR3 DNA follows: TGTGCCAGCAGTTATCCCGGACAGGGTGAAGCTTTCTTT. Translating gives CASSYPGQGEAFF.

Worth noting for this clone: Other DNA sequences in this specimen translate into the identical CDR3. This chain links TRBV19 with TRBJ1-1; weak D call: TRBD1 (6 bases). Germline V gives CDR1 LNHDA, CDR2 SQIVND (reference sequence). The V gene lost 5 bases and the J gene lost 0 bases, with 7 bases spanning the gap. The CDR3 is 13 amino acids. For the CDR3, the DNA is TGTGCCAGTAGTTCAGGGGTGAACACTGAAGCTTTCTTT. Translation gives CASSSGVNTEAFF.

CDR3 residues: CASSYITGGNSWETQYF. In nucleotides, the CDR3 is TGTGCCAGCAGTTACATCACGGGGGGGAACTCATGGGAGACCCAGTACTTC. The gene calls are TRBV6-2 or TRBV6-3 and TRBJ2-5; 8 bases match TRBD2. Unmatched junction bases numbered 13, after V lost 2 bases and J lost 5 bases. CDR3 size: 17 residues. Germline V CDR1 and CDR2: MNHEY, SVGEGT.

V and J are TRBV5-4 and TRBJ2-5; 14 nucleotides align to TRBD2. This CDR3 comprises 17 residues. Per the germline V gene, CDR1 is SGHNT and CDR2 is YYREEE (reference sequence). V lost 4 bases, J lost 4 bases, and 9 bases stayed unmatched. The CDR3, as DNA: TGTGCCAGCAGCCGCCGAGGACTAGCGGGGGGCCGAGAGACCCAGTACTTC. Its translation: CASSRRGLAGGRETQYF.

The rearrangement joins TRBV6-5 to TRBJ1-1; D gene uncertain. The CDR3 is made up of 14 amino acids. Germline V CDR1 and CDR2: MNHEY, SVGAGI. Trimming cost V 2 bases and J 0 bases, with 7 bases left between them. The CDR3 nucleotides are TGTGCCAGCAGTTACGCGGTCATGAACACTGAAGCTTTCTTT. Amino acids: CASSYAVMNTEAFF.

The chain carries TRBV5-1 and TRBJ2-7, with a tentative D call TRBD1 (6 bases). Trimming shortened V by 4 bases and J by 7 bases, and 18 bases separated the two germline ends. The CDR3 is 14 amino acids. CDR1 is SGHRS and CDR2 is YFSETQ in the germline V gene. The CDR3 DNA reads TGCGCCAGCAGCGCAGGATCAGGGGTTGGGGAGCAGTACTTC. Its protein product is CASSAGSGVGEQYF.

The gene calls are TRBV14 and TRBJ1-2; D is unresolved. The CDR3 runs 13 residues. V lost 1 base and J 4 bases, leaving 7 bases between the germline ends. The germline gives CDR1 SGHDN, CDR2 FVKESK. The CDR3 DNA reads as TGTGCCAGCAGCCAAGGCGGGGTCTATGGCTACACCTTC. Protein sequence: CASSQGGVYGYTF.

In its sample, this clone was seen once. Other DNA sequences in this specimen translate into the identical CDR3. The chain recombines TRBV6-5 with TRBJ1-2; perhaps TRBD1 as D (6 bases). The CDR3 has 15 residues. Between the trimmed V and J ends, which lost 0 bases and 2 bases, there was a span of 10 bases. From germline, CDR1 is MNHEY and CDR2 SVGAGI. CDR3 amino acids: CASSYSRGVNYGYTF. In nucleotides, the CDR3 is TGTGCCAGCAGTTACTCCAGGGGTGTCAACTATGGCTACACCTTC.

V and J are TRBV5-4 and TRBJ1-6; D call uncertain. Germline CDR1 is SGHNT and CDR2 is YYREEE (reference sequence). V was trimmed by 0 bases and J by 13 bases, leaving 17 bases between them. This CDR3 is 15 amino acids long. The CDR3 region is CASSLAGIQRSPLHF. In DNA, the CDR3 is TGTGCCAGCAGCTTGGCGGGAATACAGCGATCGCCCCTCCACTTT.

The chain uses TRBV5-1 and TRBJ1-6; a weak D match, TRBD1 (5 bases). Looked up from germline, CDR1 is SGHRS and CDR2 is YFSETQ. There are 16 residues in the CDR3. Trimming took off 4 bases at V and 4 bases at J, with 15 bases between the two ends. The CDR3 here is CASSLLLTEYNSPLHF. The CDR3 nucleotides are TGCGCCAGCAGCCTACTCCTGACAGAATATAATTCACCCCTCCACTTT.

J is TRBJ1-2 and V is TRBV5-6, with TRBD1 matching over 9 bases. This CDR3 spans 14 amino acids. V shed 3 bases, J shed 8 bases, and the junction held 8 bases outside the gene matches. Germline CDR1 is SGHDT and CDR2 is YYEEEE. CDR3 region: CASSWTGEVPGYTF. CDR3 bases: TGTGCCAGCAGCTGGACAGGGGAGGTCCCCGGCTACACCTTC.

The chain recombines TRBV9 with TRBJ1-2, with TRBD1 matching 8 bases. The trim removed 4 bases at V and 5 bases at J, leaving 10 bases unmatched. CDR1 and CDR2 (germline): SGDLS, YYNGEE. This CDR3 has 15 amino acids. CDR3 sequence: CASSPSGQGGYGYTF. CDR3 coding DNA: TGTGCCAGCAGCCCCTCAGGACAGGGTGGATATGGCTACACCTTC.

The rearrangement uses TRBV7-2 and TRBJ1-1, with D uncertain. Germline V gene data show CDR1 as SGHTA and CDR2 as FQGNSA. The CDR3 sequence is 11 residues long. Trimming left V 5 bases short and J 2 bases short, with 3 bases between. CDR3 coding DNA: TGTGCCAGCAGCGTCAACACTGAAGCTTTCTTT. It codes for CASSVNTEAFF.

This chain joins TRBV12-3 or TRBV12-4 and TRBJ2-7; D unresolved. The CDR3 runs to 12 residues. With 7 bases removed from V and 6 bases from J, the gap between germline ends came to 13 bases. The CDR3 region is CASKFGVSEQYF. CDR3 in DNA: TGTGCCAGCAAGTTCGGAGTCTCCGAGCAGTACTTC.

The rearrangement links TRBV5-4 to TRBJ1-4; no definite D call. V was pared by 0 bases and J by 8 bases, with 14 bases between. The length of the CDR3 is 15 residues. Germline-derived CDR1 and CDR2 are SGHNT and YYREEE (reference sequence). The CDR3 here is CASSLDIATSEKLFF. Written as DNA, the CDR3 is TGTGCCAGCAGCTTGGATATAGCCACCAGCGAAAAACTGTTTTTT.

The chain employs TRBV13 and TRBJ2-5; D gene uncertain. Deletions cut 1 base from V and 2 bases from J, with 5 bases between. The germline V gene encodes CDR1 PRHDT and CDR2 FYEKMQ (reference sequence). This CDR3 is 13 amino acids long. CDR3 loop: CASSLEIQETQYF. The CDR3 DNA sequence: TGTGCCAGCAGCTTAGAGATTCAAGAGACCCAGTACTTC.

This clone was seen only once. The chain employs TRBV10-3 and TRBJ2-2; D gene unclear. Per germline, CDR1 ENHRY and CDR2 SYGVKD. This CDR3 has 14 residues. Trimming stripped 6 bases from V and 1 base from J, with 9 bases between. CDR3 protein: CAISEPGNTGELFF. Here the CDR3 DNA reads TGTGCCATCAGCGAACCTGGGAACACCGGGGAGCTGTTTTTT.

The V call is TRBV5-1, the J call TRBJ1-3; D is perhaps TRBD1 (5 bases). Trimming removed 0 bases at V and 0 bases at J, with 16 bases between. The CDR3 contains 18 residues. Looked up from germline, CDR1 is SGHRS and CDR2 is YFSETQ. This CDR3 is CASSLGVSVGGSGNTIYF. The CDR3 DNA is TGCGCCAGCAGCTTGGGAGTTTCTGTTGGGGGCTCTGGAAACACCATATATTTT.

The V gene is TRBV3-1 (or the pseudogene TRBV3-2), the J gene TRBJ2-5, with no clear D. Deletions cut 3 bases from V and 0 bases from J, with 2 bases between. The CDR3 totals 12 residues. CDR1 and CDR2 from the germline V gene are LGHDT and YNNKEL (reference sequence). The CDR3 is CASSHNQETQYF. Written as DNA, the CDR3 is TGTGCCAGCAGCCATAACCAAGAGACCCAGTACTTC.

The chain couples TRBV11-2 to TRBJ2-7, with TRBD2 as a possible D gene (7 bases). CDR3 length equals 16 residues. Germline V gives CDR1 SGHAT, CDR2 FQNNGV. Trimming took 5 bases from V and 0 from J, leaving 17 bases between them. This CDR3 reads CASSPLLRGPSYEQYF. The DNA of the CDR3 is TGTGCCAGCAGCCCCCTTTTGCGGGGGCCCTCCTACGAGCAGTACTTC.

CDR3 residues: CASSPLKLGEKLFF. The CDR3 nucleotides read TGTGCCAGCAGCCCGCTGAAACTTGGGGAAAAACTGTTTTTT. The V gene is TRBV6-2 or TRBV6-3, the J gene TRBJ1-4; no definite D call. The germline gives CDR1 MNHEY, CDR2 SVGEGT. Trimming pared 6 bases from V and 8 bases from J, leaving 16 bases between. The CDR3 contains 14 residues.

The chain uses TRBV9 and TRBJ2-2; D is uncertain. Trimming took 4 bases from V and 4 from J, leaving 5 bases between them. This CDR3 spans 12 amino acids. Germline loops: CDR1 SGDLS, CDR2 YYNGEE. CDR3 in amino acids: CASSPFTGELFF. The CDR3 nucleotides read TGTGCCAGCAGCCCTTTCACCGGGGAGCTGTTTTTT.

J is TRBJ1-1 and V is TRBV19; 7 bases align to TRBD1. Trimming took 0 bases from V and 10 from J; bases not matched to a gene: 2. CDR3 length: 12 amino acids. Germline-derived CDR1 and CDR2 are LNHDA and SQIVND (reference sequence). The CDR3 loop reads CASSIEGQSAFF. The CDR3 DNA reads TGTGCCAGTAGTATAGAGGGACAGTCAGCTTTCTTT. The whole variable domain, remainder taken from reference TRBV19 and TRBJ1-1, is DGGITQSPKYLFRKEGQNVTLSCEQNLNHDAMYWYRQDPGQGLRLIYYSQIVNDFQKGDIAEGYSVSREKKESFPLTVTSAQKNPTAFYLCASSIEGQSAFFGQGTRLTVV.

The chain carries TRBV2 and TRBJ1-3; unclear D gene. Trimming removed 8 bases from V and 0 bases from J, with 5 bases in between. The germline CDR1 and CDR2 sequences are SNHLY and FYNNEI. The CDR3 totals 12 residues. CDR3: CASVGSGNTIYF. The CDR3 DNA is TGTGCCAGCGTGGGCTCTGGAAACACCATATATTTT.

The chain uses TRBV3-1 (or the pseudogene TRBV3-2) and TRBJ1-2; D is ambiguous. Trimming removed 0 bases from V and 0 bases from J, with 8 bases in between. The CDR3 length is 15 residues. Per the germline V gene, CDR1 is LGHDT and CDR2 is YNNKEL (reference sequence). CDR3 coding DNA: TGTGCCAGCAGCCAAGAAACGAGGGCTAACTATGGCTACACCTTC. It specifies CASSQETRANYGYTF.

The rearrangement uses TRBV4-3 and TRBJ1-6; D is unresolved. Germline V gene data show CDR1 as LGHNA and CDR2 as YSLEER. The CDR3 is 16 amino acids. V shed 0 bases and J shed 2 bases, with 8 bases lying between them. CDR3 bases: TGCGCCAGCAGCCAAGATCCAGGCGCCTATAATTCACCCCTCCACTTT. It translates to CASSQDPGAYNSPLHF.

The chain recombines TRBV20-1 with TRBJ2-1; D could derive from TRBD1 or TRBD2 (5 bases each). CDR1 and CDR2 from the germline V gene are DFQATT and SNEGSKA (reference sequence). This CDR3 has 11 residues. Trimming removed 6 bases at V and 12 bases at J, with 15 bases between. DNA of the CDR3: TGCAGTGCCCGGGGCGCGACATTGCAGTTCTTC. Protein product: CSARGATLQFF.

This chain connects TRBV7-2 to TRBJ1-4; D is ambiguous. V lost 2 bases to trimming and J lost 5 bases, with 6 bases between them. CDR3 length: 13 residues. The germline gives CDR1 SGHTA, CDR2 FQGNSA. The CDR3 DNA follows: TGTGCCAGCAGCTTAAGACCGAATGAAAAACTGTTTTTT. Amino acid sequence: CASSLRPNEKLFF.

The rearrangement joins TRBV6-2 or TRBV6-3 to TRBJ2-7, with a possible D match to TRBD1 (6 bases). The CDR3 covers 13 residues. Trimming removed 6 bases from V and 2 bases from J, with 11 bases in between. From germline, CDR1 is MNHEY and CDR2 SVGEGT. The CDR3 bases are TGTGCCAGCAGCGGACAGCCCACCTACGAGCAGTACTTC. This sequence encodes CASSGQPTYEQYF.

The chain recombines TRBV5-1 with TRBJ2-1; 10 bases map to TRBD2. CDR1 and CDR2 from the germline V gene are SGHRS and YFSETQ. After removal of 1 base from V and 7 bases from J, the junction contained 8 bases not matched to a gene. CDR3 length: 16 amino acids. CDR3 in amino acids: CASSLRGAGGSNEQFF. As DNA, the CDR3 is TGCGCCAGCAGCTTGCGGGGAGCGGGGGGGTCGAATGAGCAGTTCTTC.